Reported below is one T cell receptor beta chain. These data originate in a study of blood T cell repertoires in COVID-19. Looking at the study overall: Sites in the United States, Italy and Spain provided acute and convalescent COVID-19 samples. In each case, the material was cDNA or gDNA derived from T cells, B-cell-depleted T cells, or PBMCs.

In the authors' workflow: Estimates of nucleated cell counts were drawn from the amplification of reference gene primers. Generated by immunoSEQ multiplex PCR, the TCRdb table keeps only in-frame clones and is missing some. V and J calls and clone size are those listed in that table; D and trimming were worked out from the DNA. The profile shows roughly 94,000 clones, roughly 84% of them singletons. The CDR3 is made up of 16 amino acids. Per the germline V gene, CDR1 is SEHNR and CDR2 is FQNEAQ (reference sequence). V shed 5 bases and J 1 base; nucleotides not matched to a gene: 9. The sequenced material came from peripheral blood. The TCR comes from a man between 60 and 75 years old with acute or convalescent COVID-19. The gene calls are TRBV7-9 and TRBJ1-1; the match to TRBD1 covers 8 bases. CDR3 loop: CASSILQTGENTEAFF. Written as DNA, the CDR3 is TGTGCCAGCAGCATTCTTCAGACAGGGGAGAACACTGAAGCTTTCTTT.